This paragraph reports one TCR beta chain. V shed 6 bases and J shed 3 bases, with 6 bases lying between them. The germline CDR1 and CDR2 sequences are SQVTM and ANQGSEA. The CDR3 totals 10 residues. Sequencing was performed with immunoSEQ multiplex PCR; in TCRdb, only in-frame clones are kept and a portion is missing. The repertoire holds about 120,000 clones, with around 89% as singletons. This entry belongs to a study of radiotherapy plus CTLA-4 blockade in lung cancer. Specimen: peripheral blood, collected from a patient treated with radiotherapy plus ipilimumab. The chain has TRBV29-1 and TRBJ2-7; D unresolved. This receptor was obtained from a human donor with non-small cell lung cancer that progressed on radiotherapy plus ipilimumab. In nucleotides, the CDR3 is TGCAGCGTCGCGGACTACGAGCAGTACTTC. It translates to CSVADYEQYF.